This paragraph covers one TCR beta chain sequence. No antigen is known for it. This sample stems from a study of cytomegalovirus exposure and HLA in healthy donors. Findings and caveats of the study: Owing to their indistinguishability, certain V segments, notably TRBV6-2 and TRBV6-3, were excluded.

The primer mix had 60 Vbeta and 13 Jbeta primers. Some clones are missing from TCRdb's copy, which holds only in-frame ones; the method was immunoSEQ multiplex PCR. The profile shows roughly 120,000 clones, 81% of them singletons. Trimming took 5 bases from V and 0 from J, leaving 6 bases between them. The germline gives CDR1 SNHLY, CDR2 FYNNEI. This CDR3 has 13 amino acids. The chain has TRBV2 and TRBJ2-3; a weak D match, TRBD1 (5 bases). This clonotype was sampled from a woman aged 25 to 39 in good health and CMV-seronegative. Input material: PBMCs. The CDR3 DNA reads TGTGCCAGCAGTACAGGCAGCACAGATACGCAGTATTTT. Protein: CASSTGSTDTQYF.